These 25 T cell receptor beta chains share one sample of origin, sequenced in a study of Tregs in tolerant kidney transplant recipients (dated by TCRdb to between 2018 and 2020). The method was the immunoSEQ multiplex PCR assay. TCRdb took this table from immuneACCESS and kept in-frame rearrangements with V and J called. Such tables lack part of the clones; where checked against another copy, unresolved V genes explain under half of the gap, and the rest is unexplained. The sample table records hundreds of thousands of clones; about 86% of these occur just once. The ten largest clones represent 0.5% to 0.65% of the sample. Sequencing was performed on CD4+ T cells from blood. The receptors shown here come from a human donor in good health.

This clone was picked up a small number of times. This chain links TRBV12-5 with TRBJ1-5; no firm D call. With 2 bases removed from V and 7 bases from J, the gap between germline ends came to 9 bases. There are 13 residues in the CDR3. Germline V gene sequence: CDR1 LGHNT, CDR2 FRNRAP. The CDR3 region is CASGLSGEQPQHF. CDR3 sequence (DNA): TGTGCTAGTGGTTTGAGCGGGGAACAGCCCCAGCATTTT. Drawing the rest from reference TRBV12-5 and TRBJ1-5, the complete variable domain is DARVTQTPRHKVTEMGQEVTMRCQPILGHNTVFWYRQTMMQGLELLAYFRNRAPLDDSGMPKDRFSAEMPDATLATLKIQPSEPRDSAVYFCASGLSGEQPQHFGDGTRLSIL.

The chain uses TRBV18 and TRBJ1-1; D call uncertain. The CDR3 length is 16 residues. Germline V gene data show CDR1 as KGHSH and CDR2 as LQKENI. V was clipped by 3 bases and J by 2 bases, with 16 bases between them. CDR3 sequence: CASSPDIQRINTEAFF. CDR3 bases: TGTGCCAGCTCACCGGATATACAGCGTATCAACACTGAAGCTTTCTTT.

The chain recombines TRBV18 with TRBJ1-5; D uncertain. The CDR3 covers 16 residues. The V gene's germline CDR1 is KGHSH and CDR2 LQKENI. V was clipped by 1 base and J by 0 bases, with 10 bases between them. The CDR3 DNA follows: TGTGCCAGCTCACCACAAGCGGCACATAGCAATCAGCCCCAGCATTTT. Its protein product is CASSPQAAHSNQPQHF.

This chain links TRBV4-2 with TRBJ1-4; TRBD1 aligns across 11 bases. V shed 4 bases and J 8 bases; nucleotides not matched to a gene: 6. This CDR3 is built from 15 residues. CDR1 and CDR2 from the germline V gene are LGHNA and YNFKEQ. CDR3: CASSRRDRGNEKLFF. In DNA, the CDR3 is TGTGCCAGCAGCCGGAGGGACAGGGGGAACGAAAAACTGTTTTTT.

CDR3 residues: CAWRAAGGLLTQYF. The CDR3 DNA reads TGTGCCTGGAGGGCAGCGGGAGGGCTGTTAACCCAGTACTTC. This chain connects TRBV30 to TRBJ2-5; 10 nucleotides align to TRBD2. The V gene end was trimmed by 3 bases and the J gene end by 8 bases; junction bases not matched to a gene: 9. Germline loops: CDR1 GTSNPN, CDR2 SVGIG (reference sequence). CDR3 length equals 14 residues.

Written as DNA, the CDR3 is TGTGCCAGCAGTTCTCAGGGGGCAGGGGATGGCGAGCAGTACTTC. Translation: CASSSQGAGDGEQYF. The gene calls are TRBV6-5 and TRBJ2-7; TRBD1 matches at 8 bases. Trimming removed 4 bases from V and 6 bases from J; junction bases left unmatched: 11. The CDR3 covers 15 residues. Germline loops: CDR1 MNHEY, CDR2 SVGAGI.

The V call is TRBV18, the J call TRBJ1-3, with no clear D. This CDR3 region has 14 residues. CDR1 KGHSH and CDR2 LQKENI come from the germline V gene. Between the trimmed V and J ends, which lost 3 bases and 0 bases, there was a span of 6 bases. DNA of the CDR3: TGTGCCAGCTCACCCAGTGTCTCTGGAAACACCATATATTTT. Its translation is CASSPSVSGNTIYF.

This sequence joins TRBV9 and TRBJ2-6; TRBD1 agrees at 8 bases. Unmatched junction bases numbered 6, after V lost 2 bases and J lost 2 bases. The CDR3 loop spans 17 amino acids. Germline CDR1 and CDR2: SGDLS and YYNGEE. CDR3 sequence reads: CASSVQGAPPGANVLTF. The CDR3 DNA reads TGTGCCAGCAGCGTCCAGGGGGCGCCCCCTGGGGCCAACGTCCTGACTTTC.

The rearrangement links TRBV6-5 to TRBJ1-2; TRBD1 aligns across 7 bases. Germline assignment: CDR1 MNHEY and CDR2 SVGAGI. Germline trimming cut 5 bases from V and 8 bases from J; bases unmatched to any gene: 5. This CDR3 region has 12 residues. The CDR3 is CASSVGDSGYTF. The CDR3 nucleotides are TGTGCCAGCAGTGTGGGGGACAGCGGCTACACCTTC.

The chain recombines TRBV21-1 with TRBJ2-3. TRBV21-1 is a known pseudogene. The CDR3 covers 12 residues. The CDR3 nucleotides are TGTGCCAGCAGCAAGATGCCCGATACGCAGTATTTT. The encoded protein is CASSKMPDTQYF.

This clone was counted a few times. The rearrangement links TRBV5-1 to TRBJ2-1; 8 positions agree with TRBD1. Germline values: CDR1 SGHRS, CDR2 YFSETQ. V shed 4 bases, J shed 2 bases, and the junction held 5 bases outside the gene matches. This CDR3 spans 15 amino acids. The CDR3 here is CASSPQGAPYNEQFF. In nucleotides, the CDR3 is TGCGCCAGCAGCCCTCAGGGGGCGCCCTACAATGAGCAGTTCTTC. The full variable domain, rest sourced from reference TRBV5-1 and TRBJ2-1, is KAGVTQTPRYLIKTRGQQVTLSCSPISGHRSVSWYQQTPGQGLQFLFEYFSETQRNKGNFPGRFSGRQFSNSRSEMNVSTLELGDSALYLCASSPQGAPYNEQFFGPGTRLTVL.

V and J are TRBV4-1 and TRBJ2-1, with TRBD1 identical over 9 bases. Germline CDR1 and CDR2: MGHRA and YSYEKL. The V gene end was trimmed by 3 bases and the J gene end by 0 bases; junction bases not matched to a gene: 6. This CDR3 contains 17 residues. The CDR3 region has the DNA TGCGCCAGCAGCCAGGGACAGGGAGTTGGCTCCTACAATGAGCAGTTCTTC. It is translated as CASSQGQGVGSYNEQFF.

The chain links TRBV30 to TRBJ1-2; no definite D call. CDR3 length: 14 residues. V was cut by 5 bases and J by 12 bases, with 25 bases left in between. Germline loops: CDR1 GTSNPN, CDR2 SVGIG (reference sequence). The CDR3 loop is CAWSPGGVSLSDTF. CDR3 nucleotides: TGTGCCTGGTCCCCGGGTGGGGTGAGTTTAAGCGACACCTTC.

The chain is built from TRBV11-2 and TRBJ1-4, with D perhaps matching TRBD1 (6 bases). CDR3 length: 15 residues. Germline CDR1 SGHAT, CDR2 FQNNGV. The V end was cut by 7 bases, the J end by 15 bases, with 27 bases between. The CDR3 sequence is CASTPLTGIPPGLFF. The CDR3 nucleotides are TGTGCCAGCACCCCACTCACAGGGATCCCCCCCGGGTTGTTTTTT. The complete variable domain, with remaining parts taken from reference TRBV11-2 and TRBJ1-4, reads EAGVAQSPRYKIIEKRQSVAFWCNPISGHATLYWYQQILGQGPKLLIQFQNNGVVDDSQLPKDRFSAERLKGVDSTLKIQPAKLEDSAVYLCASTPLTGIPPGLFFGSGTQLSVL.

J is TRBJ1-5 and V is TRBV30, with D uncertain. Per the germline V gene, CDR1 is GTSNPN and CDR2 is SVGIG (reference sequence). The CDR3 is made up of 14 amino acids. V shed 1 base and J shed 1 base, with 8 bases lying between them. For the CDR3, the DNA is TGTGCCTGGAGTGCCCTTTGGAGCAATCAGCCCCAGCATTTT. It translates to CAWSALWSNQPQHF.

The chain couples TRBV7-9 to TRBJ2-5, with a possible D match to TRBD2 (5 bases). Germline-derived CDR1 and CDR2 are SEHNR and FQNEAQ (reference sequence). Trimming removed 5 bases at V and 5 bases at J, with 12 bases between. The CDR3 is 13 amino acids. CDR3 amino acids: CASSPGSGETQYF. The CDR3 DNA is TGTGCCAGCAGCCCAGGTTCGGGGGAGACCCAGTACTTC.

The chain couples TRBV19 to TRBJ1-2; the D gene is possibly TRBD1 (5 bases). V was trimmed by 3 bases and J by 6 bases, leaving 17 bases between them. The CDR3 is 15 amino acids. Germline V CDR1 and CDR2: LNHDA, SQIVND (reference sequence). CDR3 protein: CASSIRDPLGNGYTF. In nucleotides, the CDR3 is TGTGCCAGTAGTATCCGGGACCCTCTGGGGAATGGCTACACCTTC.

A few counts support this clone. The chain couples TRBV4-1 to TRBJ1-1; D gene ambiguous. Between the trimmed V and J ends, which lost 0 bases and 1 base, there was a span of 6 bases. Germline CDR1 is MGHRA and CDR2 is YSYEKL. The CDR3 loop spans 14 amino acids. CDR3 amino acids: CASSQDPQNTEAFF. The DNA of the CDR3 is TGCGCCAGCAGCCAAGATCCCCAGAACACTGAAGCTTTCTTT.

The rearrangement joins TRBV7-8 to TRBJ2-2; no reliable D call. The CDR3 has 15 residues. V was cut by 2 bases and J by 6 bases, with 13 bases left in between. CDR1 and CDR2 (germline): SGHVS, FQNEAQ. The CDR3, as DNA: TGTGCCAGCAGCTTATCTAACAGTCGCGCCGGGGAGCTGTTTTTT. Translating gives CASSLSNSRAGELFF.

The chain combines TRBV19 with TRBJ1-3, with D hard to call. In germline, CDR1 is LNHDA, CDR2 SQIVND (reference sequence). The CDR3 extends over 15 amino acids. Trimming took off 5 bases at V and 0 bases at J, with 11 bases between the two ends. The CDR3 protein is CASSLRTGSGNTIYF. In DNA form, the CDR3 reads TGTGCCAGTAGTCTGCGGACGGGCTCTGGAAACACCATATATTTT.

The chain is built from TRBV5-1 and TRBJ2-5; 8 bases align to TRBD1. The CDR3 runs 15 residues. V lost 0 bases and J lost 4; bases outside the gene matches: 5. CDR1 is SGHRS, CDR2 YFSETQ, per germline. The CDR3 sequence is CASSLGTGPGETQYF. The DNA of the CDR3 is TGCGCCAGCAGCTTGGGGACAGGGCCTGGAGAGACCCAGTACTTC.

The rearrangement links TRBV11-2 to TRBJ2-7; weak D call: TRBD1 (6 bases). Germline V gene lookup returns CDR1 SGHAT and CDR2 FQNNGV. V gave up 0 bases and J gave up 6 bases, with 12 bases separating them. The CDR3 has 14 amino acids. The CDR3 coding sequence is TGTGCCAGCAGCTTAGAACAGGGTTCCGTCGAGCAGTACTTC. It is translated as CASSLEQGSVEQYF.

The chain links TRBV6-4 to TRBJ2-4, with D possibly TRBD2 on 5 matching bases. Deletions cut 5 bases from V and 0 bases from J, with 14 bases between. Germline loops: CDR1 MRHNA, CDR2 SNTAGT. This CDR3 is built from 16 residues. In nucleotides, the CDR3 is TGTGCCAGCAGTCCTTGGGGAGCCATAGCCAAAAACATTCAGTACTTC. Amino acids: CASSPWGAIAKNIQYF.

V usage is TRBV2 and J usage is TRBJ1-2, with D possibly being TRBD1 (5 bases). Deletions cut 3 bases from V and 4 bases from J, with 12 bases between. CDR3 length equals 14 residues. Germline CDR1 is SNHLY and CDR2 is FYNNEI. CDR3 in amino acids: CASSDLEGSYGYTF. CDR3 DNA: TGTGCCAGCAGTGATCTGGAGGGGAGCTATGGCTACACCTTC.

This rearrangement joins TRBV19 to TRBJ1-1, with D possibly TRBD1 on 6 matching bases. CDR1 LNHDA and CDR2 SQIVND come from the germline V gene (reference sequence). CDR3 size: 13 residues. V was shortened by 2 bases and J by 4 bases, with 8 bases between the two germline ends. In DNA form, the CDR3 reads TGTGCCAGTAGTATATCAGGGGCCACTGAAGCTTTCTTT. Its translation is CASSISGATEAFF.